This entry is about one T cell receptor beta chain. As yet, its antigen is unknown. Repertoires were generated with immunoSEQ multiplex PCR, while TCRdb's copy carries only in-frame clones and drops some. The data show about 390,000 clones, 88% seen once. This sample is drawn from a study of Ad26.COV2.S vaccination and SARS-CoV-2 variants. Study background: Intramuscularly, Ad26.COV2.S was given either once or twice, 56 days apart. Study-level findings and limits: Placebo recipients had lower spike-specific TCR breadth than vaccine recipients. Similar non-spike TCR breadth was seen in vaccine and placebo recipients.

J gave up 2 bases and V 8 bases, and 1 base lay outside the gene matches. There are 13 residues in the CDR3. Germline CDR1 ENHRY, CDR2 SYGVKD. Treatment indicated: 15 to 20 received Ad26.COV2.S at low or high dose, single or two shots; several received placebo; per-sample allocation not given. Each sample was drawn 63 days after the first injection (of vaccine or placebo). An Ad26 vector was used to express Wuhan-strain SARS-CoV-2 spike as the vaccine. This receptor was identified in a person between 18 and 59 years old who received the Ad26.COV2.S COVID-19 vaccine or a placebo. Here the sequenced sample was peripheral blood, taken in a trial of Ad26.COV2.S vaccine versus placebo. V is TRBV10-3 and J is TRBJ1-4; 8 bases match TRBD1. CDR3 sequence: CAIGQGTNEKLFF. The CDR3 DNA follows: TGTGCCATCGGACAGGGCACTAATGAAAAACTGTTTTTT.